A selection of T cell receptor beta chains follows, all from one sample in a study of blood T cells in healthy people across ages. TCRdb independently ran MiXCR on the 5' RACE reads; one entry per CDR3 protein. The profile covers some 1.5 million distinct CDR3 sequences, with over 25% appearing a single time and approximately 7.7% taken by the ten largest. Source material: blood. The receptors were sampled from a woman in her 30s in good health. CDR3s include the opening cysteine and the closing phenylalanine or tryptophan. The order of the fields is D gene, V gene, clone size, J gene, CDR3 DNA, CDR3 protein. D genes are given only for firm matches. Some rows have no size entry. The others give once, few or many, or a class for an expanded clone.

d_gene: -
v_gene: TRBV5-1
abundance: many
j_gene: TRBJ2-7
CDR3nt: TGTGCCAGTAGTCCGAACTCCTACGAGCAGTACTTC
CDR3aa: CASSPNSYEQYF

d_gene: -
v_gene: TRBV5-1
abundance: few
j_gene: TRBJ2-3
CDR3nt: TGCGCCAGCAGCTTGGCCAGATCGAATGTCCAGATCAGCACAGATACGCAGTATTTT
CDR3aa: CASSLARSNVQISTDTQYF

d_gene: TRBD2
v_gene: TRBV20-1
abundance: -
j_gene: TRBJ2-4
CDR3nt: TGCAGTGCTCCTAGCGGGGGGAGCGTAGCCAAAAACATTCAGTACTTC
CDR3aa: CSAPSGGSVAKNIQYF

d_gene: -
v_gene: TRBV15
abundance: few
j_gene: TRBJ2-7
CDR3nt: TGTGCCACCAGCAAGGGGGGAGGTAACGAGCAGTACTTC
CDR3aa: CATSKGGGNEQYF

d_gene: -
v_gene: TRBV6-5
abundance: few
j_gene: TRBJ2-3
CDR3nt: TGTGCCAGCAGTTACGTTCTCACAGATACGCAGTATTTT
CDR3aa: CASSYVLTDTQYF

d_gene: -
v_gene: TRBV5-1
abundance: -
j_gene: TRBJ1-5
CDR3nt: TGCGCCAGCAGCGCGTTTGGGGACGTCGGTCAGCCCCAGCATTTT
CDR3aa: CASSAFGDVGQPQHF

d_gene: TRBD1
v_gene: TRBV7-2
abundance: -
j_gene: TRBJ2-1
CDR3nt: TGTGCCAGCAGCCTACAGTCCGGGACAGGGGGAAGGAATGAGCAGTTCTTC
CDR3aa: CASSLQSGTGGRNEQFF

d_gene: -
v_gene: TRBV6-5
abundance: many
j_gene: TRBJ2-7
CDR3nt: TGTGCCAGCAGTCGACAGGTCGGGCACGAGCAGTACTTC
CDR3aa: CASSRQVGHEQYF

d_gene: TRBD1
v_gene: TRBV10-3
abundance: many
j_gene: TRBJ2-1
CDR3nt: TGTGCCACCCGACAGGGCTCCTACAATGAGCAGTTCTTC
CDR3aa: CATRQGSYNEQFF

d_gene: -
v_gene: TRBV6-5
abundance: -
j_gene: TRBJ1-4
CDR3nt: TGTGCCAGCAGCGAAGGGGCGGATGAAAAACTGTTTTTT
CDR3aa: CASSEGADEKLFF

d_gene: TRBD1
v_gene: TRBV20-1
abundance: -
j_gene: TRBJ1-6
CDR3nt: TGCAGTGCCAGGGGGCCCCTTCGGGGTTCACCCCTCCACTTT
CDR3aa: CSARGPLRGSPLHF

d_gene: -
v_gene: TRBV24-1
abundance: few
j_gene: TRBJ2-1
CDR3nt: TGTGCCACCAGTGATGCCCGGGGGAACTACAATGAGCAGTTCTTC
CDR3aa: CATSDARGNYNEQFF

d_gene: -
v_gene: TRBV9
abundance: few
j_gene: TRBJ2-2
CDR3nt: TGTGCCAGCAGCCCACCTACAGGGACAAAGAACACCGGGGAGCTGTTTTTT
CDR3aa: CASSPPTGTKNTGELFF

d_gene: TRBD1
v_gene: TRBV4-3
abundance: -
j_gene: TRBJ1-6
CDR3nt: TGCGCCAGCAGCCAAGGGGACAGGGCCTATAATTCACCCCTCCACTTT
CDR3aa: CASSQGDRAYNSPLHF

d_gene: -
v_gene: TRBV4-3
abundance: once
j_gene: TRBJ2-5
CDR3nt: TGCGCCGGCAGCCAGAGCGGAGGTGCCGAGACCCAGTACTTC
CDR3aa: CAGSQSGGAETQYF

d_gene: -
v_gene: TRBV2
abundance: -
j_gene: TRBJ2-1
CDR3nt: TGTGCCAGCAGTGATCAGGGGACCCCCTACAATGAGCAGTTCTTC
CDR3aa: CASSDQGTPYNEQFF